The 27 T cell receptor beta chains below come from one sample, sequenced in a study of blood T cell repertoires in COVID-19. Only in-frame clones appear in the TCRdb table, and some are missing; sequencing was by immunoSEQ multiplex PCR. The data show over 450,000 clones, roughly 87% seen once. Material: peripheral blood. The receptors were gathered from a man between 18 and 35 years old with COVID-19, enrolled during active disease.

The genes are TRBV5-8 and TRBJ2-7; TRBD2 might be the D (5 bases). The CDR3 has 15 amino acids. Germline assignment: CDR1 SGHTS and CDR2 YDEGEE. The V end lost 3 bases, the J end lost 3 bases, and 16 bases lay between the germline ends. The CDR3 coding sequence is TGTGCCAGCAGCTCCTCTGTGGGAGATGGCTACGAGCAGTACTTC. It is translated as CASSSSVGDGYEQYF.

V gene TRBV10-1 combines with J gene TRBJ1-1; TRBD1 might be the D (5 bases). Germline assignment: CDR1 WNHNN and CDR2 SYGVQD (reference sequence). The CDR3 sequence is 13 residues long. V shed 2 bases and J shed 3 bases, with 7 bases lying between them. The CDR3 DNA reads TGCGCCAGCAGTGAGGGGGCGTACACTGAAGCTTTCTTT. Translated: CASSEGAYTEAFF.

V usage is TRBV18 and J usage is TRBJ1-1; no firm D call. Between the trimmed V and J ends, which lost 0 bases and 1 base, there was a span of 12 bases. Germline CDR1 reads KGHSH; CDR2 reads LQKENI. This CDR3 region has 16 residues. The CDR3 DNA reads TGTGCCAGCTCACCACCGGTCCGGAGTCAGAACACTGAAGCTTTCTTT. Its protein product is CASSPPVRSQNTEAFF.

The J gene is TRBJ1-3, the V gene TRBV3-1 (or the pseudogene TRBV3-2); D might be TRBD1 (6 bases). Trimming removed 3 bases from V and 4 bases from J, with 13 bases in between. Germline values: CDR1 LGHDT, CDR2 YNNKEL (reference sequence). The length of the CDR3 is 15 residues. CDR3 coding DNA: TGTGCCAGCAGCCAGAACCCAGGGGCAGGAAACACCATATATTTT. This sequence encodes CASSQNPGAGNTIYF.

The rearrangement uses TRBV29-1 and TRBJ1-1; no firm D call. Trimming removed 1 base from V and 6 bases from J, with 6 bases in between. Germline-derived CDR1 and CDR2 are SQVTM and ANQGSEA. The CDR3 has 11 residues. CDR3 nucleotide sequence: TGCAGCGTTGAAGGGCAGGCTGAAGCTTTCTTT. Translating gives CSVEGQAEAFF.

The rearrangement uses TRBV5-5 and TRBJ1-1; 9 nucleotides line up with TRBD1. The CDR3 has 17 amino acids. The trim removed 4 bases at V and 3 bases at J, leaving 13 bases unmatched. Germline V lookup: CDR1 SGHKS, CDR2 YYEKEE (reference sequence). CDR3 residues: CASSQLQTGGTYTEAFF. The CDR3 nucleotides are TGTGCCAGCAGCCAGCTCCAAACAGGGGGCACGTACACTGAAGCTTTCTTT.

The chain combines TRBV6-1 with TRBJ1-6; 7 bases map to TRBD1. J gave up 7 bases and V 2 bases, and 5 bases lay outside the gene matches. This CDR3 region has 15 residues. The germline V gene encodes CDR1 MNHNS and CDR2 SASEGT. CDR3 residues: CASSERGTANSPLHF. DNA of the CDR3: TGTGCCAGCAGTGAAAGGGGGACAGCAAATTCACCCCTCCACTTT.

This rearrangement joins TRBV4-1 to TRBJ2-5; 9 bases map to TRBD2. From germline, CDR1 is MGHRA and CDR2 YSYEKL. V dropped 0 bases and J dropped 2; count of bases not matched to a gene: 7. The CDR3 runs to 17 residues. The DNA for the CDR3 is TGCGCCAGCAGCCAAGAAGGATTAGCGGGGGAACAAGAGACCCAGTACTTC. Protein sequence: CASSQEGLAGEQETQYF.

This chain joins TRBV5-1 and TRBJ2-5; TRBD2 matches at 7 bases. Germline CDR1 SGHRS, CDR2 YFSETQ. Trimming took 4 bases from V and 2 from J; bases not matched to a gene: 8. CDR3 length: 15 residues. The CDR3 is CASSGEGLLQETQYF. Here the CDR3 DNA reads TGCGCCAGCAGCGGGGAGGGACTGCTTCAAGAGACCCAGTACTTC.

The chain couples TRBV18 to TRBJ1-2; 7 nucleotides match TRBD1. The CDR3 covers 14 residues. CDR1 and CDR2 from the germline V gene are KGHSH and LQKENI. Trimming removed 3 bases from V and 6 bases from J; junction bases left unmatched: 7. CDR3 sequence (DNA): TGTGCCAGCTCACCTACAGGGGTCGGGGATGGCTACACCTTC. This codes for CASSPTGVGDGYTF.

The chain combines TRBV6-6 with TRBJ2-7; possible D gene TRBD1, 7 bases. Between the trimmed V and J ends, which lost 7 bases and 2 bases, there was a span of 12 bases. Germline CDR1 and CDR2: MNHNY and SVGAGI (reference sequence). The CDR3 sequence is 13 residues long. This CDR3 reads CASTPGGTYEQYF. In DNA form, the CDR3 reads TGTGCCAGCACTCCAGGGGGGACCTACGAGCAGTACTTC.

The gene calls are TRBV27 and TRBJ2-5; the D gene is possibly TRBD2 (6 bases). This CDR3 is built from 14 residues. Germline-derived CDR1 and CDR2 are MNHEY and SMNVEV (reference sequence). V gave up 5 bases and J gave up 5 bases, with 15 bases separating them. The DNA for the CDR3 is TGTGCCAGCAGTCTTCAGGGTGGGGGGGAGACCCAGTACTTC. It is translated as CASSLQGGGETQYF.

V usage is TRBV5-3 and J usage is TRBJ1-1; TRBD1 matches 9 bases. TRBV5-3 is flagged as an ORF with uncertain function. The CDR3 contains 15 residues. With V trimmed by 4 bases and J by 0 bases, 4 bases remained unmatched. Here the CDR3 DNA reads TGTGCCAGAAGCCTCTACAGGGGGCTGAACACTGAAGCTTTCTTT. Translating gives CARSLYRGLNTEAFF.

CDR3 region: CATEAGGLSNEQFF. Here the CDR3 DNA reads TGTGCCACCGAAGCTGGGGGGTTATCCAATGAGCAGTTCTTC. This chain links TRBV15 with TRBJ2-1; perhaps TRBD2 as D (6 bases). The V and J ends lost 8 bases and 6 bases respectively, with 17 bases between them. The CDR3 is 14 residues long. The germline gives CDR1 LNHNV, CDR2 YYDKDF (reference sequence).

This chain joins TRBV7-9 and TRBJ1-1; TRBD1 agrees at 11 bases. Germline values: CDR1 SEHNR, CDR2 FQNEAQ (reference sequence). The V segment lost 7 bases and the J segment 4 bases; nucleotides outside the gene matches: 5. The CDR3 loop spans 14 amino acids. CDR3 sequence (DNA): TGTGCCAGCATTGGGACAGGGGGGCCCACTGAAGCTTTCTTT. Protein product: CASIGTGGPTEAFF. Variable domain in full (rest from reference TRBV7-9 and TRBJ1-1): DTGVSQNPRHKITKRGQNVTFRCDPISEHNRLYWYRQTLGQGPEFLTYFQNEAQLEKSRLLSDRFSAERPKGSFSTLEIQRTEQGDSAMYLCASIGTGGPTEAFFGQGTRLTVV.

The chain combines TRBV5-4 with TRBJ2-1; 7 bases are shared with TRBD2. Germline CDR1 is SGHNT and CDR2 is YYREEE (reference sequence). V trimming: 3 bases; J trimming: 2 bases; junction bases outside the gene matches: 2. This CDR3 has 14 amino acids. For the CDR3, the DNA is TGTGCCAGCAGCTCTAGCGGTCCCTACAATGAGCAGTTCTTC. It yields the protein CASSSSGPYNEQFF.

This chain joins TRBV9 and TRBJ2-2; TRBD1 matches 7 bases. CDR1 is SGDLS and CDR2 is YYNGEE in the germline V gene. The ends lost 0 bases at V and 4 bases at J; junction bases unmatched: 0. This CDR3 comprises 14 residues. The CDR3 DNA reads TGTGCCAGCAGCGTAGACAGGGGCACCGGGGAGCTGTTTTTT. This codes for CASSVDRGTGELFF.

The CDR3 DNA reads as TGTGCCAGCAGTCTGACAGGGGCTCTCCCTGGCTACACCTTC. The encoded protein is CASSLTGALPGYTF. The chain has TRBV13 and TRBJ1-2, with 8 bases lining up with TRBD1. Germline loops: CDR1 PRHDT, CDR2 FYEKMQ (reference sequence). The CDR3 length is 14 residues. The V gene end was trimmed by 6 bases and the J gene end by 7 bases; junction bases not matched to a gene: 10.

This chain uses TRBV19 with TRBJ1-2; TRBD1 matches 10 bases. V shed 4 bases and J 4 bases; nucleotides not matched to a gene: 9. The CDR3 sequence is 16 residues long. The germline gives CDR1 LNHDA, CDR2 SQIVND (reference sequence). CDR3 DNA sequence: TGTGCCAGTAGTACCCGGGACAGGGGATTTAGCTATGGCTACACCTTC. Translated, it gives CASSTRDRGFSYGYTF.

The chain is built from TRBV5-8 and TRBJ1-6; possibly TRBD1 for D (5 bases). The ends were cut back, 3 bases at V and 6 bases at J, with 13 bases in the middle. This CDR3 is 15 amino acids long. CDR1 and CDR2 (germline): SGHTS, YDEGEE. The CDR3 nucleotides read TGTGCCAGCAGCTCAGCTGGGGCGATTAATTCACCCCTCCACTTT. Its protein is CASSSAGAINSPLHF.

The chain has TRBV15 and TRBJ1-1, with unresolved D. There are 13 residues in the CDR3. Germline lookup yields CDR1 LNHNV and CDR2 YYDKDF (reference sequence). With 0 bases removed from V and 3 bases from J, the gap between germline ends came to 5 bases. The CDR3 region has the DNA TGTGCCACCAGCAGAGATCGGTACACTGAAGCTTTCTTT. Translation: CATSRDRYTEAFF.

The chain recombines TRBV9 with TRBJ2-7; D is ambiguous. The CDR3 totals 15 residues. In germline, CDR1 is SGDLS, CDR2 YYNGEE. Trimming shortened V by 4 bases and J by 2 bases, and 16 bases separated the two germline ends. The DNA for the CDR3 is TGTGCCAGCAGCCCCCGAGGTGGCAGAACCTACGAGCAGTACTTC. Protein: CASSPRGGRTYEQYF.

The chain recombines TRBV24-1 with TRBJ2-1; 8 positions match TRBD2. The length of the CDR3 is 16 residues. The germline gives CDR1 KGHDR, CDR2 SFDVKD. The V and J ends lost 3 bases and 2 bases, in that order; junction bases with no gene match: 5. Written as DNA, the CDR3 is TGTGCCACCAGTGATACTAGGACTAGCACCTACAATGAGCAGTTCTTC. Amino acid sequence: CATSDTRTSTYNEQFF.

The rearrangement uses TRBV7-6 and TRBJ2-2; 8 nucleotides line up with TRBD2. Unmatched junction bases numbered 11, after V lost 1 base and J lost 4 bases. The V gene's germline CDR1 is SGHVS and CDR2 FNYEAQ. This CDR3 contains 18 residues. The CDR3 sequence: CASSLGTSGPGVTGELFF. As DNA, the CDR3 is TGTGCCAGCAGCTTAGGAACTAGCGGCCCGGGTGTCACCGGGGAGCTGTTTTTT.

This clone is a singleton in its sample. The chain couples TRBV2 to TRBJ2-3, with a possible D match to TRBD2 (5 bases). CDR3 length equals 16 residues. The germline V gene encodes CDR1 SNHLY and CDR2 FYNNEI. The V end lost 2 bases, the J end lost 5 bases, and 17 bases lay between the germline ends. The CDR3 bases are TGTGCCAGCAGTGAAAGGCGGGTTGGCGGAGGAGATACGCAGTATTTT. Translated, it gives CASSERRVGGGDTQYF.

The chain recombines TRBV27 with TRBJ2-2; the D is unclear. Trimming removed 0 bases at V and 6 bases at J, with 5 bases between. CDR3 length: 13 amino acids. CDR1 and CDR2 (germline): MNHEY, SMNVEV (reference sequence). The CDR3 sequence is CASSLSQAGELFF. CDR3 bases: TGTGCCAGCAGTTTATCCCAGGCCGGGGAGCTGTTTTTT.

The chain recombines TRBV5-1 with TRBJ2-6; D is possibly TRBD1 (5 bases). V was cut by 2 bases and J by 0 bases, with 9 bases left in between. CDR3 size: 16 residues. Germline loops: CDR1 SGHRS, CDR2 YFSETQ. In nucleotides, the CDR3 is TGCGCCAGCAGCTTTACGACAGCCTCTGGGGCCAACGTCCTGACTTTC. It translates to CASSFTTASGANVLTF.